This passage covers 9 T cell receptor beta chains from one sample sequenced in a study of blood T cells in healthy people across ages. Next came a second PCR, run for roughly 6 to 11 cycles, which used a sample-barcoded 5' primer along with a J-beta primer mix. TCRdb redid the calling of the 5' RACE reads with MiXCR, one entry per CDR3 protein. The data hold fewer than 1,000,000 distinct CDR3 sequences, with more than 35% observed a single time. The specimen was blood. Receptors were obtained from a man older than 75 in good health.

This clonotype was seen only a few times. As DNA, the CDR3 is TGTGCCAGCAGTTCGGTGGCAGGCAGAGGCAATCAGCCCCAGCATTTT. Translation: CASSSVAGRGNQPQHF. V is TRBV28 and J is TRBJ1-5; D gene ambiguous. Germline-derived CDR1 and CDR2 are MDHEN and SYDVKM. Deletions cut 4 bases from V and 2 bases from J, with 15 bases between. This CDR3 is 16 amino acids long. Drawing the rest from reference TRBV28 and TRBJ1-5, the complete variable domain is DVKVTQSSRYLVKRTGEKVFLECVQDMDHENMFWYRQDPGLGLRLIYFSYDVKMKEKGDIPEGYSVSREKKERFSLILESASTNQTSMYLCASSSVAGRGNQPQHFGDGTRLSIL.

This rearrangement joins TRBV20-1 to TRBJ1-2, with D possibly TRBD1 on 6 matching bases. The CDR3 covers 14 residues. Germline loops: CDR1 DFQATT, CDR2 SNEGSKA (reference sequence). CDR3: CGGEGHLSNYGYTF. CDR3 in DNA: TGCGGTGGGGAGGGACACCTATCAAACTATGGCTACACCTTC.

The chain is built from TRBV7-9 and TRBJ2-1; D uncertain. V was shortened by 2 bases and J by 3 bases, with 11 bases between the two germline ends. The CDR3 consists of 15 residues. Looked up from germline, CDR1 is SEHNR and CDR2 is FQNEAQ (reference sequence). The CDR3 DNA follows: TGTGCCAGCAGCTTAAATCGGCCCGACTACAATGAGCAGTTCTTC. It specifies CASSLNRPDYNEQFF.

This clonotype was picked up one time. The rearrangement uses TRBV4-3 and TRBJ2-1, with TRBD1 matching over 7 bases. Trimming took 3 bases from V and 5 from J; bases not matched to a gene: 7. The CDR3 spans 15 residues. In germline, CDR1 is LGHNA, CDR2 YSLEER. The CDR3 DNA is TGCGCCAGCAGCCAGGACCGGGACAGTGACAATGAGCAGTTCTTC. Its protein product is CASSQDRDSDNEQFF.

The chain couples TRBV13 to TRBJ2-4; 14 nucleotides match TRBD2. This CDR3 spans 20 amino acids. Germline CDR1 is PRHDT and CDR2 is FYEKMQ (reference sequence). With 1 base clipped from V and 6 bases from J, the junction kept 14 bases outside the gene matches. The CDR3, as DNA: TGTGCCAGCAGCTTAGCGGGCTCGACCGGGACTAGCGGGAGAGGAAACATTCAGTACTTC. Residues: CASSLAGSTGTSGRGNIQYF. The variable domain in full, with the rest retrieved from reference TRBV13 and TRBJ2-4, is AAGVIQSPRHLIKEKRETATLKCYPIPRHDTVYWYQQGPGQDPQFLISFYEKMQSDKGSIPDRFSAQQFSDYHSELNMSSLELGDSALYFCASSLAGSTGTSGRGNIQYFGAGTRLSVL.

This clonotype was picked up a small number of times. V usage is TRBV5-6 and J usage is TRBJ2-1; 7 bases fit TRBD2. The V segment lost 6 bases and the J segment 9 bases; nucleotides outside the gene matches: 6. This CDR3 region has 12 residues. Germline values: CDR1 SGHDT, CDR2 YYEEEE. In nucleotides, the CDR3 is TGTGCCAGCACCTTTGGCGGGGGTGAGCAGTTCTTC. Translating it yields CASTFGGGEQFF.

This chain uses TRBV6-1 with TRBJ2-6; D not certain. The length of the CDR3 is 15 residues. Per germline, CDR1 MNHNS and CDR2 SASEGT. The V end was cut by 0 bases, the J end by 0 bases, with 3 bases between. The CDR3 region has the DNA TGTGCCAGCAGTGAAGCTGTCTCTGGGGCCAACGTCCTGACTTTC. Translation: CASSEAVSGANVLTF.

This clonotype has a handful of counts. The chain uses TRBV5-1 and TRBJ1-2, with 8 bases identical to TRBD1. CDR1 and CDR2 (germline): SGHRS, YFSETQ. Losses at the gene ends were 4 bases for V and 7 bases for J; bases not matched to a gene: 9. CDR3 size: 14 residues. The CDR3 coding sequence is TGCGCCAGCAGCCCCACACAGGGGGTGCGTGGCTACACCTTC. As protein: CASSPTQGVRGYTF.

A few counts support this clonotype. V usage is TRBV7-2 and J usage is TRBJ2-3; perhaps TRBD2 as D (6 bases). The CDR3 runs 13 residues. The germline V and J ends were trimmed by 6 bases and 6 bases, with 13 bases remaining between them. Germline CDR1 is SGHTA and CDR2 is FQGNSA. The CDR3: CASSTPAGDTQYF. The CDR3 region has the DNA TGTGCCAGCAGTACACCGGCGGGGGATACGCAGTATTTT.